These 23 T cell receptor beta chains share one sample of origin, sequenced in a study of shared clonotypes between healthy human individuals. Sequencing was performed with immunoSEQ multiplex PCR; in TCRdb, only in-frame clones are kept and a portion is missing. The data hold 2,500,000 or so clones, with less than 95% observed a single time. Sequencing was performed on naive CD4+ T cells from PBMCs. This sample's subset: CD45RA+ positively selected. These receptors all stem from a man aged 18 to 29 in good health. Some clones in this sample may be carry-over from other donors' samples.

Comments on this clone: The same CDR3 also results from other DNA sequences found in this sample. The chain has TRBV5-1 and TRBJ1-5; maybe TRBD1 (5 bases). V was clipped by 2 bases and J by 3 bases, with 9 bases between them. CDR3 length: 14 amino acids. CDR1 is SGHRS and CDR2 is YFSETQ in the germline V gene. The CDR3 region has the DNA TGCGCCAGCAGCTTAGGGGACCCCAATCAGCCCCAGCATTTT. This encodes CASSLGDPNQPQHF. Full variable domain (rest looked up from reference TRBV5-1 and TRBJ1-5): KAGVTQTPRYLIKTRGQQVTLSCSPISGHRSVSWYQQTPGQGLQFLFEYFSETQRNKGNFPGRFSGRQFSNSRSEMNVSTLELGDSALYLCASSLGDPNQPQHFGDGTRLSIL.

Details on this clone: Just one base apart from a much larger clone, this may be a read error. Additional DNA sequences in this sample encode the identical CDR3. This chain uses TRBV5-4 with TRBJ2-1; D is unresolved. The germline CDR1 and CDR2 sequences are SGHNT and YYREEE (reference sequence). Trimming pared 1 base from V and 4 bases from J, leaving 0 bases between. The CDR3 loop spans 11 amino acids. CDR3 residues: CASSLYNEQFF. CDR3 bases: TGTGCCAGCAGCTTGTACAATGAGCAGTTCTTC.

The chain carries TRBV28 and TRBJ2-5, with TRBD2 matching over 10 bases. CDR1 and CDR2 (germline): MDHEN, SYDVKM. This CDR3 comprises 15 residues. Trimming took 5 bases from V and 4 from J; bases not matched to a gene: 7. The CDR3 loop reads CASSTIAGGSETQYF. The CDR3 region has the DNA TGTGCCAGCAGTACTATAGCGGGAGGTTCAGAGACCCAGTACTTC.

The CDR3 spells CAIMNKGEGAMNTEAFF. The DNA of the CDR3 is TGCGCCATCATGAACAAGGGGGAGGGGGCCATGAACACTGAAGCTTTCTTT. The chain carries TRBV10-1 and TRBJ1-1; 7 bases align to TRBD1. After removal of 10 bases from V and 0 bases from J, the junction contained 17 bases not matched to a gene. This CDR3 is built from 17 residues. Germline CDR1 reads WNHNN; CDR2 reads SYGVQD (reference sequence).

The chain employs TRBV5-1 and TRBJ2-3; the match to TRBD1 covers 8 bases. Germline CDR1 and CDR2: SGHRS and YFSETQ. The CDR3 has 15 amino acids. J lost 3 bases, V lost 3 bases, and 6 bases had no gene match. The CDR3 DNA is TGCGCCAGCAGCTCCGTCTGGACAGGGACAGATACGCAGTATTTT. This sequence encodes CASSSVWTGTDTQYF.

V is TRBV9 and J is TRBJ1-1; D is possibly TRBD1 (5 bases). The V gene lost 0 bases and the J gene lost 2 bases, with 14 bases spanning the gap. The length of the CDR3 is 16 residues. Per germline, CDR1 SGDLS and CDR2 YYNGEE. In DNA form, the CDR3 reads TGTGCCAGCAGCGTAGTTTTTTTGGGGCAAAACACTGAAGCTTTCTTT. This gives the protein CASSVVFLGQNTEAFF.

This chain connects TRBV2 to TRBJ2-1; TRBD2 matches at 7 bases. The CDR3 covers 12 residues. The germline gives CDR1 SNHLY, CDR2 FYNNEI. J gave up 7 bases and V 6 bases, and 3 bases lay outside the gene matches. The CDR3 DNA reads as TGTGCCAGCAGCCCTAGCGGTAATGAGCAGTTCTTC. Its translation: CASSPSGNEQFF.

The chain links TRBV10-3 to TRBJ2-2, with D unclear. There are 13 residues in the CDR3. Germline V gene sequence: CDR1 ENHRY, CDR2 SYGVKD. Deletions cut 2 bases from V and 8 bases from J, with 9 bases between. The CDR3 region has the DNA TGTGCCATCAGTGAGGGGCCTGAGGGGGAGCTGTTTTTT. Translated, it gives CAISEGPEGELFF.

In the case of this clone: Relative to the germline gene, one junction end is altered; a read error may explain this. The CDR3 DNA is TGTGCCGGCAGGACAGGGCAAGAGACCCAGTACTTC. Translating it yields CAGRTGQETQYF. The rearrangement joins TRBV5-4 to TRBJ2-5; 8 positions match TRBD1. CDR3 length equals 12 residues. Germline loops: CDR1 SGHNT, CDR2 YYREEE (reference sequence).

In this sample, this clone turned up once. V gene TRBV4-2 combines with J gene TRBJ2-1; the match to TRBD2 covers 13 bases. The junction had 2 bases not matched to a gene; V was cut back by 0 bases and J by 6 bases. This CDR3 has 16 amino acids. In germline, CDR1 is LGHNA, CDR2 YNFKEQ. Here the CDR3 DNA reads TGTGCCAGCAGCCAAGACAGGACTAGCGGGAGCAATGAGCAGTTCTTC. Translating gives CASSQDRTSGSNEQFF.

CDR3 in DNA: TGTGCCAGCAGCCTACAGGGACAGGTAGAGACCCAGTACTTC. Amino acid sequence: CASSLQGQVETQYF. The chain recombines TRBV7-2 with TRBJ2-5; 8 bases fit TRBD1. The V gene end was trimmed by 5 bases and the J gene end by 4 bases; junction bases not matched to a gene: 6. The CDR3 sequence is 14 residues long. Germline CDR1 SGHTA, CDR2 FQGNSA.

The genes are TRBV4-3 and TRBJ1-1, with TRBD1 identical over 8 bases. V shed 3 bases, J shed 4 bases, and the junction held 4 bases outside the gene matches. The germline CDR1 and CDR2 sequences are LGHNA and YSLEER. The CDR3 runs to 14 residues. In DNA form, the CDR3 reads TGCGCCAGCAGCCAGGAGGACAGGGCCACTGAAGCTTTCTTT. Translating gives CASSQEDRATEAFF.

The sample holds one count of this clone. The chain couples TRBV7-8 to TRBJ2-2; either TRBD1 or TRBD2 may fit D (6 bases each). Trimming removed 7 bases from V and 0 bases from J, with 15 bases in between. CDR3 length: 16 residues. Germline CDR1 reads SGHVS; CDR2 reads FQNEAQ. CDR3 loop: CASTRRGRTNTGELFF. As DNA, the CDR3 is TGTGCCAGCACCCGGAGGGGGAGGACGAACACCGGGGAGCTGTTTTTT.

The V call is TRBV4-1, the J call TRBJ2-5; D remains unclear. This CDR3 spans 17 amino acids. CDR1 and CDR2 from the germline V gene are MGHRA and YSYEKL. Trimming took off 0 bases at V and 1 base at J, with 15 bases between the two ends. DNA for the CDR3: TGCGCCAGCAGCCAAGATATCCGGCCAAGCCGCCAAGAGACCCAGTACTTC. Translated, it gives CASSQDIRPSRQETQYF.

CDR3 bases: TGTGCCTGGAGTGCCACGGGGTGGGGGCGCATTAGTGAAAAACTGTTTTTT. It yields the protein CAWSATGWGRISEKLFF. The rearrangement uses TRBV30 and TRBJ1-4, with D possibly matching TRBD1 (6 bases). Per germline, CDR1 GTSNPN and CDR2 SVGIG (reference sequence). CDR3 length equals 17 residues. Trimming took 1 base from V and 7 from J, leaving 22 bases between them.

In the case of this clone: Distinct nucleotide sequences in the sample also encode this CDR3. The chain couples TRBV19 to TRBJ1-5; 8 bases are a match to TRBD1. The CDR3 spans 13 residues. The germline CDR1 and CDR2 sequences are LNHDA and SQIVND (reference sequence). Trimming removed 7 bases from V and 7 bases from J; junction bases left unmatched: 6. CDR3 loop: CASTDRGRQPQHF. The DNA for the CDR3 is TGTGCCAGTACCGACAGGGGACGCCAGCCCCAGCATTTT.

The chain carries TRBV15 and TRBJ1-3; no clear D. The germline V and J ends were trimmed by 2 bases and 0 bases, with 14 bases remaining between them. The CDR3 has 17 amino acids. CDR1 LNHNV and CDR2 YYDKDF come from the germline V gene (reference sequence). The CDR3 nucleotides are TGTGCCACCAGCAGACGTACGGTTTTCAGCTCTGGAAACACCATATATTTT. Protein product: CATSRRTVFSSGNTIYF.

The rearrangement uses TRBV6-6 and TRBJ1-1, with a tentative D call TRBD1 (5 bases). V gave up 0 bases and J gave up 0 bases, with 11 bases separating them. Germline V gene lookup returns CDR1 MNHNY and CDR2 SVGAGI (reference sequence). This CDR3 is 16 amino acids long. DNA for the CDR3: TGTGCCAGCAGTTACTCTTCGGGACGGATGAACACTGAAGCTTTCTTT. It encodes CASSYSSGRMNTEAFF.

The chain employs TRBV29-1 and TRBJ1-5; 8 bases match TRBD1. Germline values: CDR1 SQVTM, CDR2 ANQGSEA. With V trimmed by 7 bases and J by 1 base, 9 bases remained unmatched. CDR3 length: 15 residues. CDR3 amino acids: CSAGGQGGSNQPQHF. As DNA, the CDR3 is TGCAGCGCCGGCGGACAGGGCGGGAGCAATCAGCCCCAGCATTTT. The variable domain in full, completed from reference TRBV29-1 and TRBJ1-5, reads SAVISQKPSRDICQRGTSLTIQCQVDSQVTMMFWYRQQPGQSLTLIATANQGSEATYESGFVIDKFPISRPNLTFSTLTVSNMSPEDSSIYLCSAGGQGGSNQPQHFGDGTRLSIL.

V is TRBV19 and J is TRBJ2-3; TRBD2 aligns across 7 bases. With 1 base clipped from V and 4 bases from J, the junction kept 5 bases outside the gene matches. Germline CDR1 LNHDA, CDR2 SQIVND (reference sequence). The CDR3 is 15 amino acids. CDR3 coding DNA: TGTGCCAGTAGTATAGGCGGGAGTCACTCAGATACGCAGTATTTT. Protein sequence: CASSIGGSHSDTQYF.

This chain links TRBV2 with TRBJ2-1, with 13 bases identical to TRBD2. Germline CDR1 SNHLY, CDR2 FYNNEI. The V and J ends lost 5 bases and 6 bases, in that order; junction bases with no gene match: 4. The CDR3 loop spans 15 amino acids. The CDR3 nucleotides read TGTGCCAGCAGTTCTCGGACTAGCGGGAGCAATGAGCAGTTCTTC. It specifies CASSSRTSGSNEQFF.

Concerning this clone: The sample carries other DNA sequences with the same CDR3. The chain joins TRBV7-3 to TRBJ2-5; possible D gene TRBD1, 6 bases. Trimming left V 5 bases short and J 4 bases short, with 14 bases between. CDR3 length: 14 amino acids. CDR1 and CDR2 (germline): SGHTA, FQGTGA. DNA of the CDR3: TGTGCCAGCAGCCTCGGGACAACAGGAGAGACCCAGTACTTC. Amino acid sequence: CASSLGTTGETQYF. The complete variable domain, with remaining parts taken from reference TRBV7-3 and TRBJ2-5, reads GAGVSQTPSNKVTEKGKYVELRCDPISGHTALYWYRQSLGQGPEFLIYFQGTGAADDSGLPNDRFFAVRPEGSVSTLKIQRTERGDSAVYLCASSLGTTGETQYFGPGTRLLVL.

The chain carries TRBV5-6 and TRBJ2-7; D is unclear. This CDR3 contains 11 residues. From germline, CDR1 is SGHDT and CDR2 YYEEEE. V was pared by 4 bases and J by 7 bases, with 9 bases between. DNA of the CDR3: TGTGCCAGCAGCGTATTAATGGAGCAGTACTTC. Translating gives CASSVLMEQYF.